One sample yielded the 28 T cell receptor beta chains listed below, sequenced in a study of vaccination effects on CD4 cells after COVID-19 (dated by TCRdb to between 2020 and 2023). The antigens for these receptors are not known. After around 10 days of culture, CD4+ T cells were isolated with the EasySep CD4+ T cell isolation kit. Library method: the immunoSEQ multiplex PCR assay. TCRdb's version of the immuneACCESS table is confined to in-frame rearrangements and falls short of the full clone set. An unresolved V gene accounts for under half of the shortfall where checked; the remainder is of unknown origin. This sample holds about 35,000 clones; 55% to 80% were observed only once. 4% to 4.5% of the sample is in the top ten clones. This material consisted of CD4+ T cells from PBMCs cultured without peptide, taken before COVID-19 vaccination. These receptors all stem from a human donor who received a COVID-19 vaccine.

The genes are TRBV4-1 and TRBJ2-5, with D unresolved. Trimming left V 1 base short and J 2 bases short, with 5 bases between. This CDR3 spans 13 amino acids. CDR1 and CDR2 (germline): MGHRA, YSYEKL. The CDR3 coding sequence is TGCGCCAGCAGCCAAGGGGTTCAAGAGACCCAGTACTTC. Its protein is CASSQGVQETQYF.

The gene calls are TRBV4-1 and TRBJ2-5; 10 nucleotides agree with TRBD2. The CDR3 consists of 17 residues. V shed 1 base and J 5 bases; nucleotides not matched to a gene: 10. Germline CDR1 is MGHRA and CDR2 is YSYEKL. Written as DNA, the CDR3 is TGCGCCAGCAGCCAAGGGCCCCTAGCGGGAGTCGGGGAGACCCAGTACTTC. It yields the protein CASSQGPLAGVGETQYF.

This clone has more than one count but fewer than ten. The chain has TRBV2 and TRBJ1-2; D not resolved. The germline V gene has CDR1 SNHLY and CDR2 FYNNEI. The CDR3 totals 12 residues. V dropped 7 bases and J dropped 4 bases, with 10 bases sitting between them. CDR3 nucleotide sequence: TGTGCCAGCAACAGCGGCCGCTATGGCTACACCTTC. Protein product: CASNSGRYGYTF.

The DNA of the CDR3 is TGTGCCAGCAGCTCCTTGGGTCTAGCGGGAGTCGGGGCAGATACGCAGTATTTT. Its protein is CASSSLGLAGVGADTQYF. The genes are TRBV7-8 and TRBJ2-3, with TRBD2 identical over 10 bases. Germline assignment: CDR1 SGHVS and CDR2 FQNEAQ. This CDR3 region has 18 residues. The V segment lost 4 bases and the J segment 4 bases; nucleotides outside the gene matches: 14.

The chain's CDR3 is CAWSVRIRETQYF. In DNA form, the CDR3 reads TGTGCCTGGAGTGTACGAATTCGAGAGACCCAGTACTTC. V usage is TRBV30 and J usage is TRBJ2-5; D is unclear. The germline V and J ends were trimmed by 0 bases and 4 bases, with 9 bases remaining between them. CDR3 size: 13 residues. Germline V CDR1 and CDR2: GTSNPN, SVGIG (reference sequence).

The gene calls are TRBV5-1 and TRBJ2-5; D is perhaps TRBD1 (6 bases). This CDR3 is built from 14 residues. Germline CDR1 is SGHRS and CDR2 is YFSETQ. Deletions cut 5 bases from V and 0 bases from J, with 11 bases between. Written as DNA, the CDR3 is TGCGCCAGCAGTGGGGGCGGGCACCAAGAGACCCAGTACTTC. This sequence encodes CASSGGGHQETQYF. Combining the CDR3 with reference TRBV5-1 and TRBJ2-5 gives the whole variable domain KAGVTQTPRYLIKTRGQQVTLSCSPISGHRSVSWYQQTPGQGLQFLFEYFSETQRNKGNFPGRFSGRQFSNSRSEMNVSTLELGDSALYLCASSGGGHQETQYFGPGTRLLVL.

The V and J genes are TRBV5-6 and TRBJ1-4; possible D gene TRBD1, 5 bases. V lost 3 bases and J 2 bases, leaving 14 bases between the germline ends. This CDR3 comprises 16 residues. The germline V gene encodes CDR1 SGHDT and CDR2 YYEEEE. The CDR3 DNA sequence: TGTGCCAGCAGCTCTCTGGGACGGACTACTAATGAAAAACTGTTTTTT. Protein product: CASSSLGRTTNEKLFF. Full variable domain (rest looked up from reference TRBV5-6 and TRBJ1-4): DAGVTQSPTHLIKTRGQQVTLRCSPKSGHDTVSWYQQALGQGPQFIFQYYEEEERQRGNFPDRFSGHQFPNYSSELNVNALLLGDSALYLCASSSLGRTTNEKLFFGSGTQLSVL.

The chain links TRBV6-5 to TRBJ1-6; D unclear. CDR3 size: 15 residues. The germline CDR1 and CDR2 sequences are MNHEY and SVGAGI. V lost 7 bases, J lost 4 bases, and 14 bases lay in between. In nucleotides, the CDR3 is TGTGCCAGCAATCCGTCCGCCGGGTATAATTCACCCCTCCACTTT. It yields the protein CASNPSAGYNSPLHF.

V is TRBV2 and J is TRBJ2-1; 13 bases are a match to TRBD2. The germline V gene has CDR1 SNHLY and CDR2 FYNNEI. Trimming took 8 bases from V and 4 from J; bases not matched to a gene: 5. The CDR3 contains 15 residues. The CDR3 DNA follows: TGTGCCAGCGAGACACTAGCGGGAGGGTACAATGAGCAGTTCTTC. Translation: CASETLAGGYNEQFF.

This clone was picked up a small number of times. The V and J genes are TRBV7-9 and TRBJ2-3, with D maybe TRBD1 (6 bases). V lost 5 bases and J 0 bases, leaving 12 bases between the germline ends. Looked up from germline, CDR1 is SEHNR and CDR2 is FQNEAQ (reference sequence). The CDR3 sequence is 15 residues long. CDR3 amino acids: CASSLRQASTDTQYF. The CDR3, as DNA: TGTGCCAGCAGCCTGCGACAGGCTAGCACAGATACGCAGTATTTT.

The chain combines TRBV10-3 with TRBJ2-5; perhaps D is TRBD1 or TRBD2 (5 bases each). Germline loops: CDR1 ENHRY, CDR2 SYGVKD. CDR3 length: 12 residues. Trimming took off 8 bases at V and 5 bases at J, with 12 bases between the two ends. This CDR3 is CAISAEGETQYF. CDR3 in DNA: TGTGCCATCTCGGCAGAGGGGGAGACCCAGTACTTC.

This clone was picked up a small number of times. The rearrangement uses TRBV25-1 and TRBJ1-5, with D maybe TRBD1 (6 bases). CDR1 and CDR2 from the germline V gene are MGHDK and SYGVNS. CDR3 length: 17 amino acids. Trimming removed 2 bases at V and 3 bases at J, with 17 bases between. Here the CDR3 DNA reads TGTGCCAGCAGTGAAGGGGGGGACATTCCCAACAATCAGCCCCAGCATTTT. The encoded protein is CASSEGGDIPNNQPQHF.

As regards this clone: The same CDR3 arises from other DNA sequences in this sample as well. The chain couples TRBV7-8 to TRBJ1-5; D is perhaps TRBD1 (6 bases). The germline V gene has CDR1 SGHVS and CDR2 FQNEAQ. The CDR3 has 14 residues. The V gene lost 6 bases and the J gene lost 1 base, with 10 bases spanning the gap. In nucleotides, the CDR3 is TGTGCCAGCAGACTGGGGGCCAGCAATCAGCCCCAGCATTTT. Its translation is CASRLGASNQPQHF.

This chain links TRBV27 with TRBJ2-7; 8 bases map to TRBD1. V was clipped by 4 bases and J by 0 bases; unmatched bases: 5. There are 15 residues in the CDR3. Germline V gives CDR1 MNHEY, CDR2 SMNVEV (reference sequence). The CDR3 region has the DNA TGTGCCAGCAGTTCCACAGGGGGGACCTCCTACGAGCAGTACTTC. This translates into CASSSTGGTSYEQYF.

The rearrangement uses TRBV5-1 and TRBJ1-2; 9 bases line up with TRBD1. J lost 1 base, V lost 0 bases, and 1 base had no gene match. The CDR3 loop spans 15 amino acids. Germline lookup yields CDR1 SGHRS and CDR2 YFSETQ. This chain's CDR3 is CASSLGTGVNYGYTF. The CDR3 DNA reads as TGCGCCAGCAGCTTGGGGACAGGGGTTAACTATGGCTACACCTTC.

This clone has more than one count but fewer than ten. V is TRBV11-2 and J is TRBJ1-5; D is unresolved. The V and J ends lost 4 bases and 3 bases respectively, with 7 bases between them. The CDR3 runs to 13 residues. CDR1 and CDR2 (germline): SGHAT, FQNNGV. The CDR3: CASSSNYNQPQHF. The CDR3 coding sequence is TGTGCCAGCAGCTCAAATTACAATCAGCCCCAGCATTTT.

This clone was detected only once. The CDR3 DNA sequence: TGTGCCAGCAGCTTAGGGCGGGGGGGCCGTCACCTACCAGATACGCAGTATTTT. Translation gives CASSLGRGGRHLPDTQYF. V gene TRBV11-2 combines with J gene TRBJ2-3; 9 bases align to TRBD2. With 1 base clipped from V and 4 bases from J, the junction kept 12 bases outside the gene matches. This CDR3 has 18 residues. Germline CDR1 and CDR2: SGHAT and FQNNGV.

The sample holds a few counts of this clone. The chain employs TRBV19 and TRBJ1-2; 7 bases match TRBD1. The CDR3 extends over 14 amino acids. V dropped 3 bases and J dropped 4; count of bases not matched to a gene: 5. Germline V lookup: CDR1 LNHDA, CDR2 SQIVND (reference sequence). CDR3 sequence: CASSIDRAFYGYTF. Here the CDR3 DNA reads TGTGCCAGTAGTATTGACAGGGCCTTCTATGGCTACACCTTC.

The chain links TRBV5-4 to TRBJ1-2; tentatively, D is TRBD1 (5 bases). Germline V lookup: CDR1 SGHNT, CDR2 YYREEE (reference sequence). The V and J ends lost 4 bases and 2 bases respectively, with 12 bases between them. This CDR3 has 14 amino acids. The CDR3 nucleotides are TGTGCCAGCAGCCCCCAAAGGGGAAACTATGGCTACACCTTC. It encodes CASSPQRGNYGYTF.

V is TRBV6-5 and J is TRBJ2-1; unclear D gene. Trimming removed 4 bases at V and 3 bases at J, with 10 bases between. Germline assignment: CDR1 MNHEY and CDR2 SVGAGI. This CDR3 spans 14 amino acids. The CDR3, as DNA: TGTGCCAGCAGTTTGGGGTATAGCTACAATGAGCAGTTCTTC. Amino acids: CASSLGYSYNEQFF.

The table lists this clone with a few counts. This chain connects TRBV4-1 to TRBJ2-7, with 8 nucleotides matching TRBD2. The CDR3 is made up of 17 amino acids. Germline lookup yields CDR1 MGHRA and CDR2 YSYEKL. J gave up 5 bases and V 1 base, and 13 bases lay outside the gene matches. CDR3 region: CASSQGNGRDPRDEQYF. CDR3 nucleotide sequence: TGCGCCAGCAGCCAAGGGAACGGGAGGGACCCCCGGGACGAGCAGTACTTC.

The rearrangement joins TRBV6-4 to TRBJ2-3; 7 positions match TRBD1. This CDR3 spans 14 amino acids. Germline V gives CDR1 MRHNA, CDR2 SNTAGT. Unmatched junction bases numbered 6, after V lost 6 bases and J lost 3 bases. The CDR3 coding sequence is TGTGCCAGCAGACTGGACAGGCAAACAGATACGCAGTATTTT. It encodes CASRLDRQTDTQYF.

This clone was seen only a few times. V and J are TRBV5-4 and TRBJ1-1; D remains unclear. The CDR3 runs 13 residues. Germline V CDR1 and CDR2: SGHNT, YYREEE (reference sequence). Trimming took off 5 bases at V and 7 bases at J, with 15 bases between the two ends. The CDR3 spells CASRSPYDIEAFF. The DNA for the CDR3 is TGTGCCAGCAGATCCCCATATGACATTGAAGCTTTCTTT.

The genes are TRBV7-8 and TRBJ2-7; 11 bases map to TRBD2. The CDR3 consists of 15 residues. The junction had 7 bases not matched to a gene; V was cut back by 5 bases and J by 4 bases. From germline, CDR1 is SGHVS and CDR2 FQNEAQ. CDR3 bases: TGTGCCAGCAGCCCCGGGACTAGCGGAAAGTACGAGCAGTACTTC. It codes for CASSPGTSGKYEQYF.

This sequence joins TRBV6-1 and TRBJ1-1; weak D call: TRBD1 (5 bases). Per germline, CDR1 MNHNS and CDR2 SASEGT. This CDR3 has 16 residues. V lost 3 bases and J 6 bases, leaving 20 bases between the germline ends. CDR3 protein: CASSDGGVRTRAEAFF. Here the CDR3 DNA reads TGTGCCAGCAGTGATGGGGGGGTGAGGACGAGGGCTGAAGCTTTCTTT.

The chain is built from TRBV2 and TRBJ2-5; TRBD2 matches 9 bases. The V and J ends lost 7 bases and 3 bases, in that order; junction bases with no gene match: 12. Germline CDR1 is SNHLY and CDR2 is FYNNEI. The CDR3 totals 16 residues. Here the CDR3 reads CASTRTSARIKETQYF. CDR3 DNA: TGTGCCAGCACCAGGACTAGCGCTCGAATCAAAGAGACCCAGTACTTC.

The chain recombines TRBV19 with TRBJ1-6, with 7 positions matching TRBD1. The junction had 21 bases not matched to a gene; V was cut back by 10 bases and J by 0 bases. The germline CDR1 and CDR2 sequences are LNHDA and SQIVND (reference sequence). The CDR3 length is 20 residues. CDR3 nucleotide sequence: TGTGCCAATAGGTCGAGGACAGGAGCCCCCCGGGGCTCCTATAATTCACCCCTCCACTTT. Translated, it gives CANRSRTGAPRGSYNSPLHF.

V and J are TRBV7-9 and TRBJ2-3; D is possibly TRBD1 (6 bases). Per germline, CDR1 SEHNR and CDR2 FQNEAQ (reference sequence). The V and J ends lost 5 bases and 6 bases respectively, with 12 bases between them. CDR3 length equals 13 residues. The CDR3 DNA reads TGTGCCAGCAGCCGCACAGGGCCCGATACGCAGTATTTT. The encoded protein is CASSRTGPDTQYF.